The present TCR beta chain was sequenced within a study of T cells in Graves' hyperthyroidism and ophthalmopathy. Whole-study findings and limits: Most expanded thyroid clonotypes above 0.001 also appeared in blood.

Per germline, CDR1 SGHDN and CDR2 FVKESK. The CDR3 covers 17 residues. V was clipped by 0 bases and J by 6 bases; unmatched bases: 9. At least 3 on the Clinical Activity Score was recorded for ophthalmopathy patients, who also had NOSPECS grade at least 4 and duration under 3 months. In the case of this clonotype: Antigen specificity is unknown.

RNA transcripts were the template for amplifying TCR beta CDR3 regions. A set of HTBI primers served as the primers for a first-round RT-PCR of the TCR CDR3. In TCRdb, the multiplex PCR reads were re-called with MiXCR into one record per CDR3 protein. The sample records 600,000 or so distinct CDR3 sequences, more than 12% being singletons. The sequenced material came from blood. V and J are TRBV14 and TRBJ2-7, with TRBD2 matching over 12 bases. The clonotype comes from a woman aged 45-59 years with Graves' ophthalmopathy. The CDR3 loop reads CASSQDPPSGRVCEQYF. The CDR3 DNA reads TGTGCCAGCAGCCAAGATCCGCCTAGCGGGAGGGTCTGCGAGCAGTACTTC. Full variable domain (remainder filled in from reference TRBV14 and TRBJ2-7): EAGVTQFPSHSVIEKGQTVTLRCDPISGHDNLYWYRRVMGKEIKFLLHFVKESKQDESGMPNNRFLAERTGGTYSTLKVQPAELEDSGVYFCASSQDPPSGRVCEQYFGPGTRLTVT.